Listed below are T cell receptor beta chains from one sample, sequenced in a study of CD8 T cell repertoires and HIV-1 epitope variants. Generated by immunoSEQ multiplex PCR, the TCRdb table keeps only in-frame clones and is missing some. The sample includes about 5,300 clones, 65% to 80% of them seen just once. Their recognized antigens are unknown. The sequenced sample consisted of cultured CD8+ T cells derived from PBMCs. These receptors came from a male donor with HIV. Both conserved end residues are trimmed from each CDR3. Each record gives: V gene, J gene, clone size, CDR3 protein. Part of the rows lack a size; the others show once, few, many or a class for expanded clones.

V: TRBV13; J: TRBJ2-1; size: -; CDR3: ASSLGGTNNEQF
V: TRBV7-9; J: TRBJ2-1; size: -; CDR3: ASSLVSSYDEQF
V: TRBV9; J: TRBJ1-4; size: few; CDR3: ASSEGGDKAEKLF
V: TRBV7-9; J: TRBJ2-2; size: -; CDR3: ASSPAEANTGELF
V: TRBV7-9; J: TRBJ2-5; size: -; CDR3: ASSLGVETQY
V: TRBV11-1; J: TRBJ1-1; size: -; CDR3: ASSPQAIPNTEAF
V: TRBV20-1; J: TRBJ1-2; size: -; CDR3: SAPLGGGYT
V: TRBV27; J: TRBJ2-1; size: -; CDR3: ASLGFPGGRASEQF
V: TRBV4-3; J: TRBJ1-5; size: few; CDR3: ASSPGQGAGQPQH
V: TRBV11-2; J: TRBJ2-7; size: few; CDR3: ASSLTSGFRDEQY
V: TRBV5-8; J: TRBJ2-7; size: -; CDR3: ASSLEQGTEQY